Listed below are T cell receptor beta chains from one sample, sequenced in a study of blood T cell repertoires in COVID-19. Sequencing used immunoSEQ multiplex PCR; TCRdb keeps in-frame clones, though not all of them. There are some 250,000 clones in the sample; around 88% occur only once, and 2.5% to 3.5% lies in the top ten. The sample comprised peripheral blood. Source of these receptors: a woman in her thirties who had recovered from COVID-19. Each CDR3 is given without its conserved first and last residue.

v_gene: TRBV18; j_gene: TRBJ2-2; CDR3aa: ASSPRQNTGELF
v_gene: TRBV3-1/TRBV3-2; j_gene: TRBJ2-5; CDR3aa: ASSRGQSQETQY
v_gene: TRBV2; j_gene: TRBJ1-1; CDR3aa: ASSASRGFFDTEAF
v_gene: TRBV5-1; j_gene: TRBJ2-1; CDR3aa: ASSKDTSGPLNEQF
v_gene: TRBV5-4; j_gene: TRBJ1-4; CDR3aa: ASSFGGAREKLF
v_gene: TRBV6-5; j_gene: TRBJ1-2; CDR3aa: ASSGGGRGYT
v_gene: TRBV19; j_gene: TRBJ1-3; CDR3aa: ASKPGQGRNSIY
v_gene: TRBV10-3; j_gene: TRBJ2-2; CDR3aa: ATGGTDTGELF
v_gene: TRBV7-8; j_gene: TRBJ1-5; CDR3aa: ASSSNSQGVNQPQH
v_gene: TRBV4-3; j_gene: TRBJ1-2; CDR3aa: ASSQSGGYGYT
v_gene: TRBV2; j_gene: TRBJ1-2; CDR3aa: ASRENTWGYT
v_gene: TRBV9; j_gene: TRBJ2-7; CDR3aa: ASSPTGTGTLYEQY
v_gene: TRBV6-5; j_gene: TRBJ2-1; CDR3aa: ASTPPGQNEQF
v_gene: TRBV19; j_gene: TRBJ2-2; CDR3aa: ASSTGLGAGELF
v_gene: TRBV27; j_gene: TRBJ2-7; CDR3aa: ASSYPSTGKFVPTGYEQY
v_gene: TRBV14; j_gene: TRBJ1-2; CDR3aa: ASSPTSGQGWYGYT
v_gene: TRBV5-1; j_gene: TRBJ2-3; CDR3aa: ASSSDPRGDTQY
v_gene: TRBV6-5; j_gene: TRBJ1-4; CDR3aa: ASSYTEEANEKLF
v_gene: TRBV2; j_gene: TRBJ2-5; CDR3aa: ASIRGDYEETQY
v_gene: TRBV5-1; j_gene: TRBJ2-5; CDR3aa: ASSPNRVGETQY